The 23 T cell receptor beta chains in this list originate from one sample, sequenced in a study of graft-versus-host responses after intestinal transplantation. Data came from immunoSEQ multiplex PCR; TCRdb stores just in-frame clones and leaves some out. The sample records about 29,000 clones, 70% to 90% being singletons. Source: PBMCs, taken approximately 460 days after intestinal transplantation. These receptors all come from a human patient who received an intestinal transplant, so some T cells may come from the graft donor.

The CDR3 here is CASSPRGGGGYEQYF. DNA of the CDR3: TGCGCCAGCAGCCCCCGAGGAGGGGGTGGCTACGAGCAGTACTTC. The chain is built from TRBV4-1 and TRBJ2-7; D is possibly TRBD1 or TRBD2 (6 bases each). The V end was cut by 4 bases, the J end by 3 bases, with 16 bases between. CDR3 length: 15 residues. Germline CDR1 MGHRA, CDR2 YSYEKL.

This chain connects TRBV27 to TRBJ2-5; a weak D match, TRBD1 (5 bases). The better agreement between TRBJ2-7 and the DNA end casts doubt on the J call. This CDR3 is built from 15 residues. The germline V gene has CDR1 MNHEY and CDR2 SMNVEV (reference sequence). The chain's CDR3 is CASSLSGEGAYEQYF. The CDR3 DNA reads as TGTGCCAGCAGTTTATCAGGGGAAGGGGCCTACGAGCAGTACTTC.

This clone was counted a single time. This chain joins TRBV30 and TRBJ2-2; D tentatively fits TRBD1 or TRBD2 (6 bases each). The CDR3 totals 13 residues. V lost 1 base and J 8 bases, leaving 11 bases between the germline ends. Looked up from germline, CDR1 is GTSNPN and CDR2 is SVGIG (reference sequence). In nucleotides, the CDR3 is TGTGCCTGGAGTGCCCAGGGGAGGGGGGAGCTGTTTTTT. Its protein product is CAWSAQGRGELFF. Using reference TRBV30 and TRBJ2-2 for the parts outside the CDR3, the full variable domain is SQTIHQWPATLVQPVGSPLSLECTVEGTSNPNLYWYRQAAGRGLQLLFYSVGIGQISSEVPQNLSASRPQDRQFILSSKKLLLSDSGFYLCAWSAQGRGELFFGEGSRLTVL.

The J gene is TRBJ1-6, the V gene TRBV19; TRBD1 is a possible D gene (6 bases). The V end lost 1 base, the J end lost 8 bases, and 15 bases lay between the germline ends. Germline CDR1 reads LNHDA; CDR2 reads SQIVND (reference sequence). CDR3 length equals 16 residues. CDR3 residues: CASSIVPGGFDSPLHF. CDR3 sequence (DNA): TGTGCCAGTAGTATAGTCCCCGGGGGCTTCGATTCACCCCTCCACTTT.

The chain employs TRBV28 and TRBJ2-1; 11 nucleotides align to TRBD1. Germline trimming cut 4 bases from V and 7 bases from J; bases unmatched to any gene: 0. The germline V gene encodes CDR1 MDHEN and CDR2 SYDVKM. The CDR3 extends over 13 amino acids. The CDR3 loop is CASSWDRGNEQFF. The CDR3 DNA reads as TGTGCCAGCAGTTGGGACAGGGGGAATGAGCAGTTCTTC. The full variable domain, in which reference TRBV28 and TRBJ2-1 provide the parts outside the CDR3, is DVKVTQSSRYLVKRTGEKVFLECVQDMDHENMFWYRQDPGLGLRLIYFSYDVKMKEKGDIPEGYSVSREKKERFSLILESASTNQTSMYLCASSWDRGNEQFFGPGTRLTVL.

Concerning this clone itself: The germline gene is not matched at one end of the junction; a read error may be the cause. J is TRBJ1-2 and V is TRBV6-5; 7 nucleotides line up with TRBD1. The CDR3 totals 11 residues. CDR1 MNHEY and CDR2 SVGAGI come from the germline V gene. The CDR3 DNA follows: TGTGCCAGCAGTTACGGGACAGTTCCTCTCTTC. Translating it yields CASSYGTVPLF.

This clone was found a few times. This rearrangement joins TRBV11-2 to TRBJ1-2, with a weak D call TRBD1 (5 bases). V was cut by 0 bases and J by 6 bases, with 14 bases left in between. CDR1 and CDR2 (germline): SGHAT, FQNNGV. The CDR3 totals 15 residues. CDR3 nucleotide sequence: TGTGCCAGCAGCTTAGAGCAATCGGCAGGGCATGGCTACACCTTC. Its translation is CASSLEQSAGHGYTF.

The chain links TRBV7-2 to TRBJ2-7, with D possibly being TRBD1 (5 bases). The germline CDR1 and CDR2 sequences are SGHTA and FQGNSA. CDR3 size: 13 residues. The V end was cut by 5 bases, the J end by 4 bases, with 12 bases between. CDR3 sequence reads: CASSPRQPYEQYF. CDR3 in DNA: TGTGCCAGCAGCCCCAGACAGCCTTACGAGCAGTACTTC.

This CDR3 is CASSLEPDTQYF. CDR3 bases: TGTGCCAGCAGCTTGGAGCCAGATACGCAGTATTTT. This rearrangement joins TRBV5-6 to TRBJ2-3; D unclear. In germline, CDR1 is SGHDT, CDR2 YYEEEE. This CDR3 is 12 amino acids long. V was shortened by 0 bases and J by 4 bases, with 3 bases between the two germline ends.

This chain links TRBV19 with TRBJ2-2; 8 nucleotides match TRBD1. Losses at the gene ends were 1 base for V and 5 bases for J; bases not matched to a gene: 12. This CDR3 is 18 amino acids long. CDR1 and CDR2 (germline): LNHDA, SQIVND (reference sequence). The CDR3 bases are TGTGCCAGTAGTATAGGTTTTGGGAGGACAGGGAATACCGGGGAGCTGTTTTTT. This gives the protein CASSIGFGRTGNTGELFF.

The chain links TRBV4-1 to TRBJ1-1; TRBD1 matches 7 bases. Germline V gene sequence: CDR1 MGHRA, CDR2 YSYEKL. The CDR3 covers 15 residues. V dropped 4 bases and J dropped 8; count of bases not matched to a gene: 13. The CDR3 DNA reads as TGCGCCAGCAGCCCCCGACAGGGAAGGGGGTCGGAAGCTTTCTTT. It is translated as CASSPRQGRGSEAFF.

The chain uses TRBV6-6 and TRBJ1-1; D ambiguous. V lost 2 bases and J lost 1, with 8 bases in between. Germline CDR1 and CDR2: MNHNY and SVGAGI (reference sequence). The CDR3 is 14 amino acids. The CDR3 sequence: CASSYVPTNTEAFF. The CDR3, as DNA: TGTGCCAGCAGTTACGTTCCCACGAACACTGAAGCTTTCTTT.

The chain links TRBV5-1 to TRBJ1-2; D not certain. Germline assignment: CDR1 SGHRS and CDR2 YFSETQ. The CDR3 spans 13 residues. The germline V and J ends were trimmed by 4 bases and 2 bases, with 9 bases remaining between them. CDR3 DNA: TGCGCCAGCAGCCCGGGGATGAACTATGGCTACACCTTC. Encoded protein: CASSPGMNYGYTF.

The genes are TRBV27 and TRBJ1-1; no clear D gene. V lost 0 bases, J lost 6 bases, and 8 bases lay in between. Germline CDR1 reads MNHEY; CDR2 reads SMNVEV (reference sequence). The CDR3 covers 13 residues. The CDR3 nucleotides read TGTGCCAGCAGTTTATCGAGACATGCTGAAGCTTTCTTT. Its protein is CASSLSRHAEAFF.

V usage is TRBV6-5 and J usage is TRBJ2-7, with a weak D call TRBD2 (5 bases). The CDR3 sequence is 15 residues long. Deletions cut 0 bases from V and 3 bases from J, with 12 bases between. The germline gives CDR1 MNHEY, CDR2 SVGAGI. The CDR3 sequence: CASSYSPGSLYEQYF. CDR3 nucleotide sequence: TGTGCCAGCAGTTACTCGCCGGGATCACTCTACGAGCAGTACTTC.

The chain's CDR3 is CAGQGPPFLNYGYTF. For the CDR3, the DNA is TGTGCCGGACAGGGCCCCCCGTTTTTAAACTATGGCTACACCTTC. The chain joins TRBV30 to TRBJ1-2; TRBD1 matches 8 bases. Unmatched junction bases numbered 13, after V lost 8 bases and J lost 2 bases. The CDR3 covers 15 residues. In germline, CDR1 is GTSNPN, CDR2 SVGIG (reference sequence). The whole variable domain, remainder taken from reference TRBV30 and TRBJ1-2, is SQTIHQWPATLVQPVGSPLSLECTVEGTSNPNLYWYRQAAGRGLQLLFYSVGIGQISSEVPQNLSASRPQDRQFILSSKKLLLSDSGFYLCAGQGPPFLNYGYTFGSGTRLTVV.

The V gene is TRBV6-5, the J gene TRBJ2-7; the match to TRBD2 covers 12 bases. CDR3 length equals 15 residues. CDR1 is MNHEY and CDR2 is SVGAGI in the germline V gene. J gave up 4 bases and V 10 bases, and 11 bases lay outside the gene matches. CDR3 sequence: CAINSGTSGRYEQYF. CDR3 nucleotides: TGTGCCATCAATTCCGGGACTAGCGGGCGGTACGAGCAGTACTTC.

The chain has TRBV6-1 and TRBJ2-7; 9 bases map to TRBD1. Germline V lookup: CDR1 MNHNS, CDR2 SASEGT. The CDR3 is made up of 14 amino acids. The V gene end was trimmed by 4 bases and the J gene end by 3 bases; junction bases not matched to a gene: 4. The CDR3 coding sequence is TGTGCCAGCAGTGCCGGGACAGGGAACTACGAGCAGTACTTC. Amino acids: CASSAGTGNYEQYF.

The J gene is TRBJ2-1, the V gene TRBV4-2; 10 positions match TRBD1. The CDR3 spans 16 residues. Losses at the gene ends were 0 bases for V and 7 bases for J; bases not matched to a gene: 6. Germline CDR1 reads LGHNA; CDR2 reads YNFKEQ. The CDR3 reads CASSQDGGQGLNEQFF. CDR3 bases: TGTGCCAGCAGCCAAGACGGGGGACAGGGGCTGAATGAGCAGTTCTTC.

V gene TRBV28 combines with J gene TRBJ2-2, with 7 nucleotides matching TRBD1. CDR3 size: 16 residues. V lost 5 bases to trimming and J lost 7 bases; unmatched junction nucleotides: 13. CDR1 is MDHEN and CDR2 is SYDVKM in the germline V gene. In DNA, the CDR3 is TGTGCCAGCAGTCGATCCTCGACAGGGTGGGGCGGGGAGCTGTTTTTT. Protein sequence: CASSRSSTGWGGELFF.

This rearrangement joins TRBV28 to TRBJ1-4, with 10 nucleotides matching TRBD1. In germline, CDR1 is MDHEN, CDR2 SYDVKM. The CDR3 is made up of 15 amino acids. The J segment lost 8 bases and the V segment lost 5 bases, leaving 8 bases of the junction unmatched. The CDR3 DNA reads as TGTGCCAGCAGTCCCCCGGGACAGGGGTCCGAAAAACTGTTTTTT. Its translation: CASSPPGQGSEKLFF.

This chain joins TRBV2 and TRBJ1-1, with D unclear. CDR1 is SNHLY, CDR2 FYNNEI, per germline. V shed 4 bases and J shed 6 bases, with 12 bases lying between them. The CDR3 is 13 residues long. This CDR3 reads CASSVSGWAEAFF. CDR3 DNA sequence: TGTGCCAGCAGTGTTTCGGGGTGGGCTGAAGCTTTCTTT.

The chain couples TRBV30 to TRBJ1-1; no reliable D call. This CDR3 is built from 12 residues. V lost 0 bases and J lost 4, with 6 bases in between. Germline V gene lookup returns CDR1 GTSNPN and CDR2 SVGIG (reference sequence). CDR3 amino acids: CAWSVGVTEAFF. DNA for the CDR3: TGTGCCTGGAGTGTTGGCGTCACTGAAGCTTTCTTT.